This T cell receptor beta chain was retrieved from a study of OX40 agonist ivuxolimab in advanced cancers. The length of the CDR3 is 15 residues. J gave up 9 bases and V 5 bases, and 9 bases lay outside the gene matches. Germline CDR1 reads SEHNR; CDR2 reads FQNEAQ (reference sequence). The sample holds a few counts of this clone. Method: immunoSEQ multiplex PCR; TCRdb's copy keeps in-frame clones and lacks some. Of tens of thousands of clones listed, 88% are singletons. This TCR derives from an adult with an advanced solid tumor such as melanoma, head and neck, liver or kidney cancer. The chain joins TRBV7-9 to TRBJ2-1, with 11 bases aligning to TRBD1. The input for sequencing was CD4+ or CD8+ T cells sorted from blood, taken in a trial of the OX40 agonist ivuxolimab. The DNA of the CDR3 is TGTGCCAGCAGCACGGACAGGGGGCTGGGCGGTGAGCAGTTCTTC. Protein product: CASSTDRGLGGEQFF. Full variable domain (remainder filled in from reference TRBV7-9 and TRBJ2-1): DTGVSQNPRHKITKRGQNVTFRCDPISEHNRLYWYRQTLGQGPEFLTYFQNEAQLEKSRLLSDRFSAERPKGSFSTLEIQRTEQGDSAMYLCASSTDRGLGGEQFFGPGTRLTVL.